The T cell receptor beta chain under discussion was sequenced for a study of cytomegalovirus exposure and HLA in healthy donors. Whole-study context: T cells numbering about 200 million yielded around 120 million unique TCR beta sequences in an earlier analysis.

Trimming took off 2 bases at V and 1 base at J, with 10 bases between the two ends. The CDR3 contains 15 residues. The germline gives CDR1 SGHRS, CDR2 YFSETQ. In regard to this clone: The antigen remains unidentified.

PCR employed 60 Vbeta and 13 Jbeta primers. Repertoires were generated with immunoSEQ multiplex PCR, while TCRdb's copy carries only in-frame clones and drops some. Found here are about 100,000 clones, 84% of them singletons; the top ten hold roughly 1.2%. Study-level results: A few CMV-associated chains proved CMV antigen-specific in vitro. CMV serostatus was the sole immune exposure information available. According to a later analysis, donors in an Asian-associated ancestry cluster reportedly had fewer N-insertions than the roughly 640-donor mean.

The TCR comes from a woman between 18 and 29 years old in good health and CMV-seronegative. The sample was PBMCs. The chain has TRBV5-1 and TRBJ2-1, with a weak D call TRBD2 (5 bases). The CDR3 nucleotides are TGCGCCAGCAGCTTCGACGGACTTTCCTACAATGAGCAGTTCTTC. Encoded protein: CASSFDGLSYNEQFF.